Listed below are T cell receptor beta chains from one sample, sequenced in a study of cytomegalovirus exposure and HLA in healthy donors. Generated by immunoSEQ multiplex PCR, the TCRdb table keeps only in-frame clones and is missing some. The sample has about 180,000 clones, 84% seen once. Sequenced sample: PBMCs. The receptors come from a girl aged 2-10 years in good health and CMV-seropositive. Both conserved end residues are part of each CDR3. D genes are given only for firm matches. Clone size is stated in some rows and not others, as once, few, many or a class when expanded.

j_gene,d_gene,v_gene,abundance,CDR3aa,CDR3nt
TRBJ2-1,TRBD1,TRBV19,-,CASNGAGTGANEQFF,TGTGCCAGTAATGGGGCCGGGACAGGGGCCAATGAGCAGTTCTTC
TRBJ2-5,TRBD2,TRBV7-3,-,CASSPSGQGGETQYF,TGTGCCAGCAGCCCTTCGGGGCAGGGAGGGGAGACCCAGTACTTC
TRBJ2-7,TRBD1,TRBV25-1,-,CASSESNRGLQVHEQYF,TGTGCCAGCAGTGAATCAAACAGGGGCCTCCAGGTCCACGAGCAGTACTTC
TRBJ2-2,-,TRBV4-1,-,CASSLRLVLNTGELFF,TGCGCCAGCAGCCTTAGACTAGTTCTGAACACCGGGGAGCTGTTTTTT
TRBJ1-1,TRBD1,TRBV2,-,CASRATGVYTEAFF,TGTGCCAGCAGGGCGACAGGGGTTTACACTGAAGCTTTCTTT
TRBJ1-1,TRBD1,TRBV5-4,-,CASGGQGRDTEAFF,TGTGCCAGCGGCGGACAGGGGCGGGACACTGAAGCTTTCTTT
TRBJ2-5,-,TRBV11-3,-,CASSPYTKQETQYF,TGTGCCAGCAGCCCTTACACCAAACAAGAGACCCAGTACTTC
TRBJ1-2,-,TRBV6-1,once,CASSDPTGSLGYTF,TGTGCCAGCAGTGACCCCACAGGGTCGTTAGGCTACACCTTC
TRBJ2-1,-,TRBV19,-,CASIDLGNEQFF,TGTGCCAGCATCGATCTCGGCAATGAGCAGTTCTTC
TRBJ1-2,TRBD1,TRBV6-1,-,CASRQSLGQHGYTF,TGTGCCAGCAGACAGTCCCTGGGACAGCATGGCTACACCTTC
TRBJ1-2,TRBD1,TRBV25-1,-,CASSDRTGAYGYTF,TGTGCCAGCAGTGATCGGACAGGCGCTTATGGCTACACCTTC
TRBJ2-7,-,TRBV7-6,-,CASSPRGGESEQYF,TGTGCCAGCAGCCCCCGAGGAGGGGAGAGCGAGCAGTACTTC
TRBJ1-5,-,TRBV7-8,-,CASSFVTGPQPQHF,TGTGCCAGCAGCTTTGTCACAGGGCCTCAGCCCCAGCATTTT
TRBJ2-1,TRBD2,TRBV11-3,-,CASSLNRASGALYNEQFF,TGTGCCAGCAGCTTAAATCGGGCTAGCGGGGCGCTCTACAATGAGCAGTTCTTC
TRBJ1-1,TRBD1,TRBV11-2,-,CASSLGAGGFEAFF,TGTGCCAGCAGCCTGGGCGCAGGGGGCTTTGAAGCTTTCTTT
TRBJ1-2,TRBD1,TRBV11-2,-,CASSLGQGGGYTF,TGTGCCAGCAGCTTAGGACAGGGGGGTGGCTACACCTTC
TRBJ2-7,TRBD1,TRBV28,few,CASSRAGTGNYEQYF,TGTGCCAGCAGTCGAGCCGGGACAGGGAACTACGAGCAGTACTTC
TRBJ2-2,-,TRBV14,-,CASSLDYTTGELFF,TGTGCCAGCAGCCTGGACTACACAACCGGGGAGCTGTTTTTT
TRBJ2-1,-,TRBV28,-,CASSSRGGLGNEQFF,TGTGCCAGTAGCTCCAGGGGAGGGCTGGGAAATGAGCAGTTCTTC
TRBJ1-1,-,TRBV14,-,CASSQPGEAFF,TGTGCCAGCAGCCAACCAGGGGAGGCTTTCTTT
TRBJ2-3,TRBD2,TRBV7-2,-,CASRLTRGGLNTHTQYF,TGTGCCAGCAGGCTGACGCGGGGGGGCCTGAATACGCATACGCAGTATTTT
TRBJ1-5,-,TRBV6-6,-,CASSYTQTGNQPQHF,TGTGCCAGCAGTTACACGCAGACAGGCAATCAGCCCCAGCATTTT
TRBJ2-7,-,TRBV7-8,-,CASSGTGYEQYF,TGTGCCAGCAGTGGAACAGGCTACGAGCAGTACTTC
TRBJ2-5,-,TRBV2,-,CASSEAASAKQETQYF,TGTGCCAGCAGTGAAGCGGCTAGCGCGAAGCAAGAGACCCAGTACTTC
TRBJ2-7,-,TRBV28,-,CASSLSSDPIGEQYF,TGTGCCAGCAGTTTATCGAGCGATCCTATCGGCGAGCAGTACTTC
TRBJ2-3,TRBD2,TRBV29-1,-,CSGTSGVTADTQYF,TGCAGCGGAACTAGCGGGGTGACGGCGGATACGCAGTATTTT
TRBJ1-6,TRBD1,TRBV10-3,-,CAISAGTGESSPLHF,TGTGCCATCAGTGCGGGGACAGGGGAAAGTTCACCCCTCCACTTT
TRBJ2-3,-,TRBV18,-,CASSPGGGTDTQYF,TGTGCCAGCTCACCAGGCGGTGGCACAGATACGCAGTATTTT
TRBJ1-2,TRBD1,TRBV5-4,-,CASSSLSGTEKNYGYTF,TGTGCCAGCAGCTCCTTATCCGGGACAGAAAAAAACTATGGCTACACCTTC
TRBJ1-5,-,TRBV11-1,-,CASSLGQNQPQHF,TGTGCCAGCAGCTTAGGGCAGAATCAGCCCCAGCATTTT
TRBJ1-2,TRBD1,TRBV9,-,CASSQHDREDAYGYTF,TGTGCCAGCAGCCAACACGACAGGGAAGACGCCTATGGCTACACCTTC
TRBJ2-7,-,TRBV30,-,CAWSVRQGLPYEQYF,TGTGCCTGGAGTGTAAGGCAGGGCCTCCCCTACGAGCAGTACTTC
TRBJ2-6,TRBD1,TRBV7-6,-,CASSSGQGFGANVLTF,TGTGCCAGCAGCTCGGGACAGGGGTTTGGGGCCAACGTCCTGACTTTC
TRBJ2-7,TRBD2,TRBV30,-,CAWSVRREGREQYF,TGTGCCTGGAGTGTACGACGGGAGGGCCGCGAGCAGTACTTC
TRBJ1-4,TRBD1,TRBV5-1,-,CASSLGGGPATNEKLFF,TGCGCCAGCAGCTTGGGAGGGGGCCCTGCAACTAATGAAAAACTGTTTTTT
TRBJ2-2,-,TRBV27,-,CASRLTHANTGELFF,TGTGCCAGCAGATTGACACACGCGAACACCGGGGAGCTGTTTTTT
TRBJ2-7,-,TRBV6-4,-,CASSDSARASYEQYF,TGTGCCAGCAGTGACTCGGCGCGGGCGTCCTACGAGCAGTACTTC
TRBJ2-7,TRBD1,TRBV5-1,-,CASSLGGTGSTYEQYF,TGCGCCAGCAGCTTGGGCGGGACAGGGTCAACCTACGAGCAGTACTTC
TRBJ2-1,-,TRBV12-5,-,CASGLASGGNEQFF,TGTGCTAGTGGTTTGGCCTCCGGGGGCAATGAGCAGTTCTTC
TRBJ2-3,-,TRBV4-2,-,CASSQEGPSSTDTQYF,TGTGCCAGCAGCCAAGAAGGCCCTAGTAGCACAGATACGCAGTATTTT
TRBJ2-7,TRBD1,TRBV27,once,CASRSKETGALDEQYF,TGTGCCAGCAGGAGTAAAGAGACAGGGGCTTTGGACGAGCAGTACTTC
TRBJ2-3,TRBD2,TRBV5-1,-,CASSAPTSGSTDTQYF,TGCGCCAGCAGCGCACCGACTAGCGGGAGCACAGATACGCAGTATTTT
TRBJ1-6,TRBD1,TRBV25-1,-,CASSSAGTGNSPLHF,TGTGCCAGCTCATCCGCGGGGACAGGGAATTCACCCCTCCACTTT
TRBJ2-3,TRBD2,TRBV9,once,CASSGLAGGSDTQYF,TGTGCCAGCAGCGGTCTAGCGGGGGGCTCAGATACGCAGTATTTT